This T cell receptor (beta chain) was profiled in a study of T cell changes during pregnancy in multiple sclerosis. Here immunoSEQ multiplex PCR was the method, and the copy in TCRdb shows in-frame clones only, minus some. The data hold tens of thousands of clones, with around 94% observed a single time. The V and J ends lost 2 bases and 0 bases respectively, with 4 bases between them. The CDR3 contains 13 residues. The germline V gene encodes CDR1 LGHNA and CDR2 YSLEER. Here the sequenced sample was peripheral blood, taken in the third trimester of pregnancy. The clonotype originates from a female donor in good health, enrolled as a control in a pregnancy study. V usage is TRBV4-3 and J usage is TRBJ1-1; D remains unclear. CDR3 sequence: CASSQTVNTEAFF. The CDR3 region has the DNA TGCGCCAGCAGCCAAACAGTGAACACTGAAGCTTTCTTT.